One sample yielded the 8 T cell receptor beta chains listed below, sequenced in a study of blood T cell repertoires in COVID-19. Some clones are missing from TCRdb's copy, which holds only in-frame ones; the method was immunoSEQ multiplex PCR. The repertoire includes some 100,000 clones, about nine tenths of them detected once, and approximately 15% sits in the top ten. Material: peripheral blood. All receptors come from a man in his fifties with acute or convalescent COVID-19.

The chain links TRBV14 to TRBJ1-6; D gene uncertain. CDR1 SGHDN and CDR2 FVKESK come from the germline V gene. V lost 0 bases and J 7 bases, leaving 7 bases between the germline ends. The CDR3 has 14 residues. The CDR3: CASSQDQFNSPLHF. The CDR3 DNA follows: TGTGCCAGCAGCCAAGATCAGTTCAATTCACCCCTCCACTTT. Based on the CDR3 plus reference TRBV14 and TRBJ1-6, the full variable domain is EAGVTQFPSHSVIEKGQTVTLRCDPISGHDNLYWYRRVMGKEIKFLLHFVKESKQDESGMPNNRFLAERTGGTYSTLKVQPAELEDSGVYFCASSQDQFNSPLHFGNGTRLTVT.

The V call is TRBV10-3, the J call TRBJ2-7, with a tentative D call TRBD2 (5 bases). V was trimmed by 0 bases and J by 3 bases, leaving 15 bases between them. This CDR3 contains 16 residues. Germline V lookup: CDR1 ENHRY, CDR2 SYGVKD. The CDR3 nucleotides are TGTGCCATCAGTGAGTCTGAGGGCCTTACGAACTACGAGCAGTACTTC. Residues: CAISESEGLTNYEQYF.

This clone was picked up a small number of times. The rearrangement uses TRBV30 and TRBJ2-5, with 10 bases fitting TRBD2. The CDR3 sequence is 16 residues long. Germline V gene lookup returns CDR1 GTSNPN and CDR2 SVGIG (reference sequence). V trimming: 5 bases; J trimming: 5 bases; junction bases outside the gene matches: 14. CDR3 nucleotides: TGTGCCTGGCAATACGAACTAGCGGGGACATGGGAGACCCAGTACTTC. Its translation: CAWQYELAGTWETQYF.

The chain employs TRBV9 and TRBJ1-4; D uncertain. Germline values: CDR1 SGDLS, CDR2 YYNGEE. The V end was cut by 0 bases, the J end by 3 bases, with 9 bases between. This CDR3 has 15 residues. Written as DNA, the CDR3 is TGTGCCAGCAGCGTAGGATCGGTAGCTAATGAAAAACTGTTTTTT. Protein: CASSVGSVANEKLFF.

This chain connects TRBV11-3 to TRBJ2-5; 8 nucleotides line up with TRBD2. V was clipped by 1 base and J by 5 bases; unmatched bases: 9. Germline V gives CDR1 SGHNT, CDR2 YENEEA. The CDR3 is 16 amino acids. CDR3 nucleotides: TGTGCCAGCAGCTTAGGAGCGGGGGCCGGTTTGGAGACCCAGTACTTC. It is translated as CASSLGAGAGLETQYF.

The rearrangement links TRBV5-6 to TRBJ2-7, with 7 bases lining up with TRBD2. V lost 2 bases and J lost 3; bases outside the gene matches: 5. This CDR3 is built from 14 residues. From germline, CDR1 is SGHDT and CDR2 YYEEEE. CDR3 nucleotide sequence: TGTGCCAGCAGCTTCGGGGGGAGATACTACGAGCAGTACTTC. Amino acids: CASSFGGRYYEQYF.

The chain uses TRBV2 and TRBJ2-1; possible D gene TRBD2, 5 bases. CDR3 length: 15 amino acids. The germline CDR1 and CDR2 sequences are SNHLY and FYNNEI. The germline V and J ends were trimmed by 0 bases and 9 bases, with 15 bases remaining between them. The CDR3 nucleotides read TGTGCCAGCAGTGAAGCGCTTTTGCTAGCTCTTGAGCAGTTCTTC. Amino acids: CASSEALLLALEQFF.

The chain combines TRBV4-2 with TRBJ1-1; TRBD1 aligns across 8 bases. This CDR3 comprises 16 residues. V gave up 0 bases and J gave up 4 bases; unmatched junction bases: 7. CDR1 and CDR2 from the germline V gene are LGHNA and YNFKEQ. CDR3 nucleotide sequence: TGTGCCAGCAGCCAAGAACAGACAGGGGTGGGCACTGAAGCTTTCTTT. It yields the protein CASSQEQTGVGTEAFF.